Included here is one T cell receptor beta chain sequence, with context. The authors' processing: Amplification from reference gene primers served as the basis for estimated nucleated cell counts. Sequencing was performed with immunoSEQ multiplex PCR; in TCRdb, only in-frame clones are kept and a portion is missing. The V and J calls and the clone size are those of that table, but D and trimming were determined from the DNA. The sample has roughly 310,000 clones; roughly 88% are singletons. The sample belongs to a study of blood T cell repertoires in COVID-19. For the study at large: There were acute and convalescent COVID-19 samples, and they came from the United States, Italy and Spain. PBMCs, B-cell-depleted T cells, or T cells were the source of the cDNA or gDNA that made up the material.

CDR1 and CDR2 from the germline V gene are KGHSH and LQKENI. The V end lost 2 bases, the J end lost 0 bases, and 13 bases lay between the germline ends. The CDR3 is made up of 16 amino acids. The Seattle site enrolled patients during active infection and followed them longitudinally. The receptor was isolated from a woman in her 30s with COVID-19, enrolled during active disease. What was sequenced was peripheral blood. This sequence joins TRBV18 and TRBJ1-2, with D possibly TRBD1 on 6 matching bases. CDR3: CASSPSSGASNYGYTF. CDR3 coding DNA: TGTGCCAGCTCACCATCATCAGGGGCGTCTAACTATGGCTACACCTTC.